This TCR beta chain was sequenced for a study of blood T cell repertoires in COVID-19. Libraries were prepared by immunoSEQ multiplex PCR; TCRdb keeps only in-frame clonotypes and omits some of them. The sample records about 230,000 clones, more than 75% being singletons. Trimming left V 5 bases short and J 4 bases short, with 19 bases between. This CDR3 has 16 residues. Looked up from germline, CDR1 is LNHNV and CDR2 is YYDKDF (reference sequence). The origin of this receptor is a man younger than 35 who had recovered from COVID-19. The chain carries TRBV15 and TRBJ2-3, with D perhaps matching TRBD2 (6 bases). Sequenced: PBMCs or T cells enriched from blood (not recorded which). In DNA, the CDR3 is TGTGCCACCAGCTCCCGTGGGTGGGGGGAGGCAGATACGCAGTATTTT. Its translation is CATSSRGWGEADTQYF. The complete variable domain, with remaining parts taken from reference TRBV15 and TRBJ2-3, reads DAMVIQNPRYQVTQFGKPVTLSCSQTLNHNVMYWYQQKSSQAPKLLFHYYDKDFNNEADTPDNFQSRRPNTSFCFLDIRSPGLGDTAMYLCATSSRGWGEADTQYFGPGTRLTVL.